The T cell receptor beta chain under discussion was sequenced for a study of T cell repertoires in cytomegalovirus infection. Findings of the study overall: CMV-specific TCR beta clonotypes restricted by HLA-C dominated the ex vivo response.

The V gene lost 3 bases and the J gene lost 6 bases, with 12 bases spanning the gap. The CDR3 contains 13 residues. Germline V lookup: CDR1 MGHDK, CDR2 SYGVNS. With regard to this clonotype: No antigen is known for it.

TCRdb analysed the reads with MiXCR anew, one entry per CDR3 protein. The repertoire holds around 450,000 distinct CDR3 sequences, with about a third as singletons. The clonotype comes from a human donor in good health (CMV status not recorded). Some clones in this sample may be carry-over from other donors' samples. Material: PBMCs. V is TRBV25-1 and J is TRBJ2-7; D is unclear. The chain's CDR3 is CASSDGLRIEQYF. The CDR3 nucleotides are TGTGCCAGCAGTGATGGCTTAAGAATCGAGCAGTACTTC.